The clone carrying this T cell receptor beta chain was recorded many times. The data were taken from a study of T-cell reconstitution after alpha-beta-depleted transplantation in children. This CDR3 contains 15 residues. Germline CDR1 SGHVS, CDR2 FQNEAQ. J was trimmed by 4 bases and V by 5 bases; bases with no gene match: 5. Unique molecular identifiers were built into the TCRbeta library. TCRdb used MiXCR to reprocess the PCR reads, holding one entry per CDR3 protein. The sample holds over 85,000 distinct CDR3 sequences, under 13% seen once. Sequencing was performed on PBMCs from the stem cell graft donor, taken from the stem cell graft. The chain is built from TRBV7-8 and TRBJ1-3; 10 nucleotides align to TRBD1. The TCR sequence derives from a human donor who donated a stem cell graft to a child with acute lymphoblastic leukemia. The CDR3 sequence: CASSPGQGNGNTIYF. The CDR3 coding sequence is TGTGCCAGCAGCCCGGGACAGGGGAACGGAAACACCATATATTTT.